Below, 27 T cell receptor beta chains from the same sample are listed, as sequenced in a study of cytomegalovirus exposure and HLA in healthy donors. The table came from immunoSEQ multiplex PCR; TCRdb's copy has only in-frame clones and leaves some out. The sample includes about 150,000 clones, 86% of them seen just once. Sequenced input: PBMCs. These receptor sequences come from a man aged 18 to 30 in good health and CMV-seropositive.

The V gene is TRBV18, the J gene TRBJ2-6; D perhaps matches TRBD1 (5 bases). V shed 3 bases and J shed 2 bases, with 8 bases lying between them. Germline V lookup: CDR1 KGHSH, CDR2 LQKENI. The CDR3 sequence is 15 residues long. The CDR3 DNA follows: TGTGCCAGCTCACCCCAGGGCCCTGGGGCCAACGTCCTGACTTTC. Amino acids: CASSPQGPGANVLTF.

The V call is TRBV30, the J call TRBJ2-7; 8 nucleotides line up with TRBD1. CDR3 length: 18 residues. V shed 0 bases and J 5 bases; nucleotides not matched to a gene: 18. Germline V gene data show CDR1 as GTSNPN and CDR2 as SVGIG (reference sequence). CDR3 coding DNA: TGTGCCTGGAGTGTATCGCGACAGGGGCACACGAGAGTCAACGAGCAGTACTTC. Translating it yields CAWSVSRQGHTRVNEQYF.

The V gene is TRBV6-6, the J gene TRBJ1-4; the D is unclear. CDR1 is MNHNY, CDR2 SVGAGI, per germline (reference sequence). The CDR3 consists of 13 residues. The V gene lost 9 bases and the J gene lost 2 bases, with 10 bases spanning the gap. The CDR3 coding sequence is TGTGCCAGTACGGGGAATACTAATGAAAAACTGTTTTTT. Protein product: CASTGNTNEKLFF.

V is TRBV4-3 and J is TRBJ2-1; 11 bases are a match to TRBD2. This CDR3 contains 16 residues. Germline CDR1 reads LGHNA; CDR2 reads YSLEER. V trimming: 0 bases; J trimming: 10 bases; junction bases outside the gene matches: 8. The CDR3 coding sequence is TGCGCCAGCAGCCAAGACCTAGCGGGGGGCCGGGACGAGCAGTTCTTC. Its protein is CASSQDLAGGRDEQFF.

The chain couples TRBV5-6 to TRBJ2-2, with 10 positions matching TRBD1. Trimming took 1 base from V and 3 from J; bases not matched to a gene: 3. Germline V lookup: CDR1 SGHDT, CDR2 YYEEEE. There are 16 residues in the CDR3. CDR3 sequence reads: CASSLLGTGDTGELFF. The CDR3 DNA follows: TGTGCCAGCAGCTTGCTGGGGACAGGGGACACCGGGGAGCTGTTTTTT.

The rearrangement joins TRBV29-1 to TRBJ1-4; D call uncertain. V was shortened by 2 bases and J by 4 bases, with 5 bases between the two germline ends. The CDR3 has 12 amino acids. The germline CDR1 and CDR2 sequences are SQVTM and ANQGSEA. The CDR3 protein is CSVENSNEKLFF. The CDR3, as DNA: TGCAGCGTTGAAAACAGTAATGAAAAACTGTTTTTT.

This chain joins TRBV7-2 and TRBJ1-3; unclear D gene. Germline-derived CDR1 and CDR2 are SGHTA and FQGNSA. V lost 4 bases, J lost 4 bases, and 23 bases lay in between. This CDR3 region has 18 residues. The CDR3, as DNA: TGTGCCAGCAGCTATTACATCAACCCGACGCAGGCGGGAAACACCATATATTTT. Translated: CASSYYINPTQAGNTIYF.

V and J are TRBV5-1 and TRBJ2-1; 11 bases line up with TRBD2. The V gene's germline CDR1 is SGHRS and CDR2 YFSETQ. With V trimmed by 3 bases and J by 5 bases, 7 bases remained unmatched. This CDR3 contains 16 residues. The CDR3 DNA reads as TGCGCCAGCAGCTCCAAACTAGCGGGGGAGAACAATGAGCAGTTCTTC. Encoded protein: CASSSKLAGENNEQFF.

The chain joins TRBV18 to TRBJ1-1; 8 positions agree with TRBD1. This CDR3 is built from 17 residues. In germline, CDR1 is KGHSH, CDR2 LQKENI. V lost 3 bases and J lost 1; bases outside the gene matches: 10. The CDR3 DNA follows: TGTGCCAGCTCACCCCAGGGGGCGGGGGGGCCGAACACTGAAGCTTTCTTT. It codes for CASSPQGAGGPNTEAFF.

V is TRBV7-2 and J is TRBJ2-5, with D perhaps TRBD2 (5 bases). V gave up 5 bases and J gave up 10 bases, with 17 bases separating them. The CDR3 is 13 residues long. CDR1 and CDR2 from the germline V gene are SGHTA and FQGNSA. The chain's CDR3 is CASSEREPHGQYF. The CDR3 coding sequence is TGTGCCAGCAGCGAACGGGAACCCCATGGCCAGTACTTC.

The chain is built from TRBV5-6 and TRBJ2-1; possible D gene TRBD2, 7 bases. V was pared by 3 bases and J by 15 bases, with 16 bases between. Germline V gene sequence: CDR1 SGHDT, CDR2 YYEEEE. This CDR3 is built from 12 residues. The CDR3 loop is CASSSVGGAMFF. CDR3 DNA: TGTGCCAGCAGCTCCGTAGGGGGGGCCATGTTCTTC.

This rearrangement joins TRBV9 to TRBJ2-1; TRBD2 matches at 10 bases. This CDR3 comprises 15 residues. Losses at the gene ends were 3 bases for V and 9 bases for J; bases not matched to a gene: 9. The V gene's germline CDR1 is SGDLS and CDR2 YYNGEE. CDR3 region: CASSEGASGGAEQFF. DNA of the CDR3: TGTGCCAGCAGCGAGGGGGCTAGCGGGGGCGCTGAGCAGTTCTTC.

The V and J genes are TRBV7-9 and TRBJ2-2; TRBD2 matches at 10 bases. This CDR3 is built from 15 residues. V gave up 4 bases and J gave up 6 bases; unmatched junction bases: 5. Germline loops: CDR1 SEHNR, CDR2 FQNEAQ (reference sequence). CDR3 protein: CASSSLAGDSGELFF. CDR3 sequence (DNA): TGTGCCAGCAGCTCTCTAGCGGGAGATTCCGGGGAGCTGTTTTTT. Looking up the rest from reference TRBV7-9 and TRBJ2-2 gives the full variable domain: DTGVSQNPRHKITKRGQNVTFRCDPISEHNRLYWYRQTLGQGPEFLTYFQNEAQLEKSRLLSDRFSAERPKGSFSTLEIQRTEQGDSAMYLCASSSLAGDSGELFFGEGSRLTVL.

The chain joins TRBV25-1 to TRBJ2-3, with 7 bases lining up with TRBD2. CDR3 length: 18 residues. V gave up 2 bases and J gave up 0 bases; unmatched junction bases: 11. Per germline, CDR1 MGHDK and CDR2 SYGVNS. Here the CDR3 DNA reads TGTGCCAGCAGTGAACCCCCTGGAGCGGGGTCTAGCACAGATACGCAGTATTTT. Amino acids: CASSEPPGAGSSTDTQYF.

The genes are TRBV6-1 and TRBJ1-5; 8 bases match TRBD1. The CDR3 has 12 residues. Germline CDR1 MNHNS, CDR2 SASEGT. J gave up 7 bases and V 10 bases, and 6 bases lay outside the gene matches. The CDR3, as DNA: TGTGCCATCGGACAGGGACGGCAGCCCCAGCATTTT. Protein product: CAIGQGRQPQHF.

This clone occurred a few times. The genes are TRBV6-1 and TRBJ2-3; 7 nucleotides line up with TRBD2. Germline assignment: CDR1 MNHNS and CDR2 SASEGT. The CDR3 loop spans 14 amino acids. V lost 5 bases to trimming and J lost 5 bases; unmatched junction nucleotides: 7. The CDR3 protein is CASSWGRAIDTQYF. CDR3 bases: TGTGCCAGCAGTTGGGGGAGGGCCATAGATACGCAGTATTTT.

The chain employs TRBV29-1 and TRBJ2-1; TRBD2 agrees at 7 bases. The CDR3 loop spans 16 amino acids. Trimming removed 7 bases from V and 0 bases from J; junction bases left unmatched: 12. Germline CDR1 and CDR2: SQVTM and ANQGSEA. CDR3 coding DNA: TGCAGCGGCCGGGGGGAGAGGCCGAGCTCCTACAATGAGCAGTTCTTC. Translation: CSGRGERPSSYNEQFF.

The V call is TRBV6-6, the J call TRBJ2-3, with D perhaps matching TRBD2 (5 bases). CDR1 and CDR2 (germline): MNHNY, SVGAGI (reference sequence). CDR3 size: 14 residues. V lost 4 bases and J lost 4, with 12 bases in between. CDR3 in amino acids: CASSSSGVADTQYF. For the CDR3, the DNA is TGTGCCAGCAGTTCCTCCGGGGTCGCAGATACGCAGTATTTT.

In nucleotides, the CDR3 is TGCAGCGTTGTAACAGGGGGCGTATCTAGTGGGTTTCAGTACTTC. Encoded protein: CSVVTGGVSSGFQYF. The chain uses TRBV29-1 and TRBJ2-7; 9 bases match TRBD1. With V trimmed by 4 bases and J by 10 bases, 17 bases remained unmatched. The germline gives CDR1 SQVTM, CDR2 ANQGSEA. There are 15 residues in the CDR3.

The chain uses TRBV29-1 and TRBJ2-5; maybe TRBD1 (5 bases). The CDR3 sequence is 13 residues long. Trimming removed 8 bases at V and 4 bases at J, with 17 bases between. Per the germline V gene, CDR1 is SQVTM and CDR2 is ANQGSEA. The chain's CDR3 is CSLRVRRGETQYF. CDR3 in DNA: TGCAGCCTCAGGGTCAGAAGGGGAGAGACCCAGTACTTC. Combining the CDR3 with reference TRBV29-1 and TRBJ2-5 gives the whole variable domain SAVISQKPSRDICQRGTSLTIQCQVDSQVTMMFWYRQQPGQSLTLIATANQGSEATYESGFVIDKFPISRPNLTFSTLTVSNMSPEDSSIYLCSLRVRRGETQYFGPGTRLLVL.

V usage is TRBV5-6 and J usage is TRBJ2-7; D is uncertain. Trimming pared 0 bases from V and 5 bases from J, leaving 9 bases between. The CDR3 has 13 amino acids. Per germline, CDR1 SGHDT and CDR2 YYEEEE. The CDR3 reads CASSLGLADEQYF. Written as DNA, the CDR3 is TGTGCCAGCAGCTTGGGGTTAGCAGACGAGCAGTACTTC.

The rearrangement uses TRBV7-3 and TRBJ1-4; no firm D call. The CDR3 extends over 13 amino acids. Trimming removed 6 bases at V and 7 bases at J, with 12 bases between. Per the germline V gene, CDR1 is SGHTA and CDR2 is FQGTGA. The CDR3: CASSYNQVEKLFF. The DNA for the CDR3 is TGTGCCAGCAGTTATAACCAGGTTGAAAAACTGTTTTTT.

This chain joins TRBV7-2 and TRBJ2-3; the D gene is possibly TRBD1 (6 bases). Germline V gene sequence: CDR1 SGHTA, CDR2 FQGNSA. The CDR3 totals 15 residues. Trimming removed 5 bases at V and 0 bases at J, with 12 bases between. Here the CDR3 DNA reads TGTGCCAGCAGCACTCGGACAGCTAGCACAGATACGCAGTATTTT. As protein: CASSTRTASTDTQYF. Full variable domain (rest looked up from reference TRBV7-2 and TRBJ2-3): GAGVSQSPSNKVTEKGKDVELRCDPISGHTALYWYRQSLGQGLEFLIYFQGNSAPDKSGLPSDRFSAERTGGSVSTLTIQRTQQEDSAVYLCASSTRTASTDTQYFGPGTRLTVL.

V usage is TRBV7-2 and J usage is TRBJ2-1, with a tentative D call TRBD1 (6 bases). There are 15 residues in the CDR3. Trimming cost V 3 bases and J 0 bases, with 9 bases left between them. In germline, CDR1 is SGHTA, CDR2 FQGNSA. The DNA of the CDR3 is TGTGCCAGCAGCTTCACAGGGAGCTCCTACAATGAGCAGTTCTTC. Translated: CASSFTGSSYNEQFF.

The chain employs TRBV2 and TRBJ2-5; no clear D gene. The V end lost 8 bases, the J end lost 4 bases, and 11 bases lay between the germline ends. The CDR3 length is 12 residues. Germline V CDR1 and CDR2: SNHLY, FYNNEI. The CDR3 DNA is TGTGCCAGCCTCGGATGGAGAGAGACCCAGTACTTC. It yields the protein CASLGWRETQYF.

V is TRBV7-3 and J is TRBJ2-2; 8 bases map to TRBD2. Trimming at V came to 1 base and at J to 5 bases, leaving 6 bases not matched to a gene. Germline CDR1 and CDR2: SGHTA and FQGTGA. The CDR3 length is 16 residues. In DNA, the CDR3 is TGTGCCAGCAGCTTAAAGCGGGGGCTAGGGACCGGGGAGCTGTTTTTT. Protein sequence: CASSLKRGLGTGELFF.

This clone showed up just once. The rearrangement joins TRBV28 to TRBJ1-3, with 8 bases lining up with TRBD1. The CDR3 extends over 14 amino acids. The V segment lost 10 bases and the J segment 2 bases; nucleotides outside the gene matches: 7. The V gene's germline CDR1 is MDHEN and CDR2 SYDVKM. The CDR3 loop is CATDRGRTGNTIYF. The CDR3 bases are TGTGCCACCGACAGGGGAAGGACTGGAAACACCATATATTTT.